The rows below give T cell receptor beta chains drawn from one sample of a study of cytomegalovirus exposure and HLA in healthy donors. Measured with immunoSEQ multiplex PCR; TCRdb has only the in-frame clones, and not every one. Among about 110,000 clones listed, more than 65% were seen once. The sample consisted of PBMCs. Receptor source: a woman aged 45-65 years in good health and CMV-seropositive. Both conserved end residues are part of each CDR3. A D gene is named only where the DNA matches it firmly. Size values are once, few and many counts, or a class for expanded clones, and some rows have none.

j_call,d_call,clone_size,v_call,cdr3_aa,cdr3_nt
TRBJ1-2,.,.,TRBV6-5,CASSYSGTPYGYAF,TGTGCCAGCAGTTACTCCGGGACACCCTATGGCTACGCCTTC
TRBJ2-5,.,once,TRBV6-5,CASRKSLVEETQYF,TGTGCCAGCAGAAAGTCTTTGGTAGAAGAGACCCAGTACTTC
TRBJ2-2,.,.,TRBV2,CASSDFGYTGELFF,TGTGCCAGCAGTGACTTCGGGTACACCGGGGAGCTGTTTTTT
TRBJ2-5,.,.,TRBV4-3,CASSQSRTGSQETQYF,TGCGCCAGCAGCCAGTCCCGGACGGGGTCACAAGAGACCCAGTACTTC
TRBJ1-5,.,.,TRBV5-5,CASSMGGTSNQPQHF,TGTGCCAGCAGCATGGGGGGCACGAGCAATCAGCCCCAGCATTTT
TRBJ2-7,TRBD1,.,TRBV2,CASSEDAGTGRYEQYF,TGTGCCAGCAGTGAGGATGCCGGGACAGGGCGGTACGAGCAGTACTTC
TRBJ2-6,TRBD2,.,TRBV7-9,CSPGGFSGANVLTF,TGTTCCCCGGGAGGTTTCTCTGGGGCCAACGTCCTGACTTTC
TRBJ2-7,TRBD2,.,TRBV5-4,CASSQTGTSVYEQYF,TGTGCCAGCAGTCAGACCGGGACTAGCGTTTACGAGCAGTACTTC
TRBJ1-1,.,once,TRBV29-1,CSVSIQGPRGAFF,TGCAGCGTTTCAATACAGGGACCCCGAGGAGCTTTCTTT
TRBJ1-4,.,once,TRBV7-9,CASSLTKTGRGEKLFF,TGTGCCAGCAGCCTAACGAAAACAGGGAGGGGTGAAAAACTGTTTTTT
TRBJ2-7,.,once,TRBV5-8,CASRTDYEQYF,TGTGCCAGCAGGACGGACTACGAGCAGTACTTC
TRBJ2-3,.,.,TRBV4-3,CASSQGRGPTDTQYF,TGCGCCAGCAGCCAAGGCAGGGGTCCCACAGATACGCAGTATTTT
TRBJ1-2,TRBD1,.,TRBV4-1,CASSQGTGQNYGYTF,TGCGCCAGCAGCCAAGGGACAGGGCAGAACTATGGCTACACCTTC
TRBJ1-2,.,.,TRBV5-1,CASSITGTSSYGYTF,TGCGCCAGCAGCATAACCGGGACTTCTTCCTATGGCTACACCTTC
TRBJ1-2,.,.,TRBV18,CASSQAWGEGSNYGYTF,TGTGCCAGCTCACAAGCGTGGGGAGAGGGATCTAACTATGGCTACACCTTC
TRBJ1-1,TRBD1,.,TRBV18,CASSPGQLPVAFF,TGTGCCAGCTCACCGGGACAGCTCCCTGTAGCTTTCTTT
TRBJ1-3,TRBD1,.,TRBV4-1,CASSQEPRDSLGTASGNTIYF,TGCGCCAGCAGCCAAGAGCCTCGGGACAGTCTTGGAACGGCCTCTGGAAACACCATATATTTT
TRBJ1-2,TRBD1,.,TRBV2,CASRNRTGGHYGYTF,TGTGCCAGCAGGAACCGGACAGGGGGCCACTATGGCTACACCTTC
TRBJ2-7,TRBD1,once,TRBV2,CASSGGGQGGYEQYF,TGTGCCAGCAGTGGGGGGGGACAGGGTGGATACGAGCAGTACTTC
TRBJ2-7,.,.,TRBV7-2,CASSLLRQYSYEQYF,TGTGCCAGCAGCTTACTGCGGCAGTACTCCTACGAGCAGTACTTC
TRBJ1-1,TRBD1,.,TRBV5-1,CASSSGRANRDRVTEAFF,TGCGCCAGCAGCTCGGGTCGCGCAAACCGGGACAGGGTAACTGAAGCTTTCTTT
TRBJ2-3,.,few,TRBV28,CASSLSTDTQYF,TGTGCCAGCAGCCTGAGCACAGATACGCAGTATTTT
TRBJ1-1,.,.,TRBV6-6,CASSYDPRSYTEAFF,TGTGCCAGCAGTTACGACCCACGTAGCTACACTGAAGCTTTCTTT
TRBJ1-2,TRBD1,.,TRBV6-6,CASNQGAGGYTF,TGTGCCAGCAATCAGGGGGCGGGTGGCTACACCTTC